The clone carrying this T cell receptor (beta chain) has just a few counts. The sample originates from a study of blood T cell repertoires in COVID-19. Overall study: The United States, Italy and Spain supplied acute and convalescent COVID-19 samples. The cDNA or gDNA used as material had been derived from T cells, B-cell-depleted T cells, or PBMCs.

Under the authors' procedure: Counts of nucleated cells, estimated from reference gene primer amplification, were obtained. TCRdb keeps only in-frame clones here, not all; method: immunoSEQ multiplex PCR. That table furnishes V, J and clone size, whereas the DNA furnished D and trimming. The repertoire consists of 95,000 to 150,000 clones, with 82% occurring once and the leading ten covering about 4.5%. CDR1 and CDR2 (germline): MGHRA, YSYEKL. Trimming cost V 7 bases and J 0 bases, with 19 bases left between them. This CDR3 is built from 17 residues. V is TRBV4-1 and J is TRBJ2-1, with D tentatively TRBD1 (6 bases). The material sequenced was peripheral blood. The receptor's source is a woman in her 70s with acute or convalescent COVID-19. The CDR3 sequence is CASTRGVGQSSYNEQFF. CDR3 DNA: TGCGCCAGCACCAGGGGAGTAGGGCAGAGCTCCTACAATGAGCAGTTCTTC.